Each of the 13 T cell receptor beta chains below was sequenced from the same sample in a study of naive and memory T cell subsets. General study points: A few larger clonotypes appeared in naive repertoires, especially CD8, possibly memory cells re-expressing CD45RA.

The beta constant-region primer was an equimolar mix of two oligonucleotides covering TRBC1 and TRBC2. Nested alpha and beta constant-region primers with the SP2 primer drove four PCR rounds on ligated cDNA. TCRdb reanalysed the UMI-ligation and nested PCR reads using MiXCR and keeps one entry per CDR3 protein. The sample contains over 110,000 distinct CDR3 sequences, approximately 20% of which appear only once. The antigens of these receptors remain unknown. The sequencing input was naive CD8+ T cells from blood. The receptors originated from a human donor in good health.

On this clonotype: Mismatch with germline at one junction end may stem from a read error. The chain uses TRBV14 and TRBJ2-7, with TRBD2 matching over 10 bases. CDR3 length equals 15 residues. Germline V gives CDR1 SGHDN, CDR2 FVKESK. The CDR3 bases are TGTGCCAGCGGCCAAAGGGGACTAGCGTTTTACGAGCAGTACTTC. Protein sequence: CASGQRGLAFYEQYF.

This clonotype was detected a few times. The chain carries TRBV2 and TRBJ2-7, with 13 nucleotides matching TRBD2. CDR1 and CDR2 (germline): SNHLY, FYNNEI. The CDR3 loop spans 17 amino acids. The V and J ends lost 6 bases and 3 bases, in that order; junction bases with no gene match: 11. The CDR3 sequence is CASSETSGRALDYEQYF. The CDR3 DNA is TGTGCCAGCAGCGAAACTAGCGGGAGGGCCTTAGACTACGAGCAGTACTTC.

This chain links TRBV28 with TRBJ2-3, with TRBD2 matching 7 bases. The CDR3 covers 15 residues. The ends lost 5 bases at V and 3 bases at J; junction bases unmatched: 8. Germline-derived CDR1 and CDR2 are MDHEN and SYDVKM. This CDR3 is CASSPAAGETDTQYF. The CDR3 region has the DNA TGTGCCAGCAGTCCCGCGGCGGGAGAGACAGATACGCAGTATTTT.

CDR3 protein: CASSPRESRETQYF. The CDR3, as DNA: TGTGCCAGCAGTCCCAGGGAGTCGCGGGAGACCCAGTACTTC. V and J are TRBV27 and TRBJ2-5, with D perhaps TRBD1 or TRBD2 (5 bases each). Germline V gene sequence: CDR1 MNHEY, CDR2 SMNVEV (reference sequence). Trimming cost V 5 bases and J 5 bases, with 15 bases left between them. CDR3 length: 14 residues.

The chain has TRBV9 and TRBJ2-7, with 7 nucleotides matching TRBD1. The CDR3 sequence is 15 residues long. V lost 4 bases and J lost 5; bases outside the gene matches: 12. The germline gives CDR1 SGDLS, CDR2 YYNGEE. The CDR3 nucleotides read TGTGCCAGCAGCCTTGGGCCGACAGGGTCCGACGAGCAGTACTTC. Translated, it gives CASSLGPTGSDEQYF.

The CDR3 DNA is TGCAGCGTTGAACAGACGAACACCGGGGAGCTGTTTTTT. The encoded protein is CSVEQTNTGELFF. The V gene is TRBV29-1, the J gene TRBJ2-2; unclear D gene. Germline V gene lookup returns CDR1 SQVTM and CDR2 ANQGSEA. V lost 2 bases and J lost 0, with 4 bases in between. This CDR3 is built from 13 residues.

The J gene is TRBJ2-2, the V gene TRBV28, with 7 positions matching TRBD2. The germline gives CDR1 MDHEN, CDR2 SYDVKM. The CDR3 covers 15 residues. V dropped 4 bases and J dropped 5; count of bases not matched to a gene: 7. CDR3: CASSYRGGGTGELFF. The CDR3 nucleotides read TGTGCCAGCAGTTACCGCGGGGGAGGGACCGGGGAGCTGTTTTTT.

V usage is TRBV7-9 and J usage is TRBJ1-1, with TRBD1 identical over 9 bases. The CDR3 has 14 amino acids. Germline-derived CDR1 and CDR2 are SEHNR and FQNEAQ (reference sequence). The V and J ends lost 1 base and 7 bases, in that order; junction bases with no gene match: 4. The CDR3 coding sequence is TGTGCCAGCAGCTTAGGGGACAGGGCGTATGAAGCTTTCTTT. It translates to CASSLGDRAYEAFF.

There are many counts of this clonotype. This sequence joins TRBV20-1 and TRBJ2-7; 7 nucleotides align to TRBD2. The ends lost 6 bases at V and 3 bases at J; junction bases unmatched: 8. The CDR3 is made up of 13 amino acids. CDR1 is DFQATT and CDR2 is SNEGSKA in the germline V gene (reference sequence). CDR3 DNA: TGCAGTGCCGGCACCGGGACTAACTACGAGCAGTACTTC. It specifies CSAGTGTNYEQYF.

In its sample, this clonotype was seen a few times. V usage is TRBV4-1 and J usage is TRBJ2-7; unclear D gene. Looked up from germline, CDR1 is MGHRA and CDR2 is YSYEKL. With 2 bases removed from V and 4 bases from J, the gap between germline ends came to 9 bases. CDR3 size: 13 residues. CDR3 nucleotides: TGCGCCAGCAGCCAACGACTTCTTTACGAGCAGTACTTC. It yields the protein CASSQRLLYEQYF.

The chain couples TRBV12-3 or TRBV12-4 to TRBJ1-2, with a weak D call TRBD1 (5 bases). The CDR3 extends over 13 amino acids. Trimming cost V 5 bases and J 2 bases, with 9 bases left between them. CDR3 protein: CASSSPGNYGYTF. CDR3 DNA: TGTGCCAGCAGTAGTCCAGGGAACTATGGCTACACCTTC.

This clonotype was picked up many times. V usage is TRBV6-2 or TRBV6-3 and J usage is TRBJ2-5, with D hard to call. The V end lost 2 bases, the J end lost 3 bases, and 4 bases lay between the germline ends. CDR1 is MNHEY, CDR2 SVGEGT, per germline. The CDR3 spans 12 residues. CDR3 sequence reads: CASSYAEETQYF. DNA for the CDR3: TGTGCCAGCAGTTACGCAGAAGAGACCCAGTACTTC.

In this sample, this clonotype turned up a few times. The rearrangement links TRBV7-9 to TRBJ2-3; 8 bases map to TRBD1. In germline, CDR1 is SEHNR, CDR2 FQNEAQ (reference sequence). Unmatched junction bases numbered 5, after V lost 0 bases and J lost 6 bases. This CDR3 has 15 amino acids. CDR3 sequence reads: CASSLAPTGEDTQYF. DNA of the CDR3: TGTGCCAGCAGCTTAGCGCCGACAGGGGAGGATACGCAGTATTTT.